The 27 T cell receptor beta chains listed next were all sequenced from one sample in a study of T-cell reconstitution after alpha-beta-depleted transplantation in children. A TCRbeta library incorporating unique molecular identifiers was prepared. Via MiXCR, TCRdb re-called the PCR reads, giving one row per CDR3 protein. The repertoire holds some 9,000 distinct CDR3 sequences, with under 20% as singletons. This specimen was PBMCs, mostly from graft donor cells, taken 60 days after TCRalphabeta/CD19-depleted stem cell transplant. These receptor sequences come from a girl in the first two years of life who had a stem cell transplant for combined immunodeficiency, so the T cells may come from the graft donor.

This sequence joins TRBV11-1 and TRBJ2-1; 8 bases agree with TRBD1. Per germline, CDR1 SGHAT and CDR2 FQDESV (reference sequence). J was trimmed by 8 bases and V by 3 bases; bases with no gene match: 12. The CDR3 length is 16 residues. The CDR3 bases are TGTGCCAGCAGCTTTGTTTTGTGGACAGGGAACTATGAGCAGTTCTTC. This translates into CASSFVLWTGNYEQFF.

This clonotype came up a few times. V and J are TRBV27 and TRBJ2-3, with D possibly being TRBD2 (5 bases). Germline values: CDR1 MNHEY, CDR2 SMNVEV (reference sequence). The CDR3 spans 14 residues. V lost 3 bases and J 6 bases, leaving 13 bases between the germline ends. CDR3 sequence: CASSFWESTDTQYF. CDR3 coding DNA: TGTGCCAGCAGTTTTTGGGAGAGTACGGATACGCAGTATTTT.

This clonotype was detected ten times or more. As DNA, the CDR3 is TGTGCCAGCAGCCGTACCGGGCGAGAGACCCAGTACTTC. Its translation is CASSRTGRETQYF. This chain uses TRBV6-5 with TRBJ2-5; D gene ambiguous. Trimming removed 6 bases from V and 4 bases from J, with 12 bases in between. The CDR3 has 13 residues. Germline assignment: CDR1 MNHEY and CDR2 SVGAGI.

This chain links TRBV6-6 with TRBJ2-7, with D possibly called TRBD1 or TRBD2 (5 bases each). The CDR3 is made up of 17 amino acids. Germline V gives CDR1 MNHNY, CDR2 SVGAGI (reference sequence). V lost 2 bases to trimming and J lost 1 base, with 18 bases between them. CDR3 protein: CASSYNPGAGLSYEQYF. The CDR3, as DNA: TGTGCCAGCAGTTACAACCCCGGGGCAGGGTTATCCTACGAGCAGTACTTC.

The chain couples TRBV20-1 to TRBJ2-2; 11 bases line up with TRBD1. Germline CDR1 DFQATT, CDR2 SNEGSKA (reference sequence). Trimming took 6 bases from V and 4 from J; bases not matched to a gene: 13. The CDR3 sequence is 17 residues long. In DNA form, the CDR3 reads TGCAGTGCAAACCGGGACAGGGGGAGTATAGGCACCGGGGAGCTGTTTTTT. Encoded protein: CSANRDRGSIGTGELFF.

The sample holds many counts of this clonotype. CDR3 in DNA: TGCAGTGCTCGCTCCCAACTAGCGGGTAGAGATACGCAGTATTTT. It codes for CSARSQLAGRDTQYF. The chain is built from TRBV20-1 and TRBJ2-3, with TRBD2 matching over 9 bases. The germline V gene encodes CDR1 DFQATT and CDR2 SNEGSKA (reference sequence). J was trimmed by 5 bases and V by 5 bases; bases with no gene match: 11. The CDR3 spans 15 residues.

The chain couples TRBV6-2 or TRBV6-3 to TRBJ2-7, with D perhaps TRBD1 (5 bases). The CDR3 spans 14 residues. Trimming cost V 0 bases and J 2 bases, with 8 bases left between them. Germline V gives CDR1 MNHEY, CDR2 SVGEGT. CDR3 amino acids: CASSYSGPTYEQYF. The CDR3 bases are TGTGCCAGCAGTTACTCGGGGCCGACCTACGAGCAGTACTTC.

The DNA of the CDR3 is TGTGCCAGCAGCTTCGGACTAGCGGGCACAGATACGCAGTATTTT. Amino acids: CASSFGLAGTDTQYF. The chain joins TRBV7-2 to TRBJ2-3, with 10 bases aligning to TRBD2. V dropped 3 bases and J dropped 1; count of bases not matched to a gene: 1. The germline V gene encodes CDR1 SGHTA and CDR2 FQGNSA. The CDR3 sequence is 15 residues long.

This clonotype was found many times. The genes are TRBV20-1 and TRBJ2-4, with D possibly being TRBD1 (6 bases). In germline, CDR1 is DFQATT, CDR2 SNEGSKA (reference sequence). The CDR3 has 18 residues. V dropped 1 base and J dropped 0 bases, with 19 bases sitting between them. The CDR3 loop is CSARVVDTGRGAKNIQYF. The DNA of the CDR3 is TGCAGTGCTAGAGTCGTAGATACAGGGAGAGGAGCCAAAAACATTCAGTACTTC.

This clonotype was seen a handful of times. The V call is TRBV7-9, the J call TRBJ2-3, with D uncertain. Germline V gene sequence: CDR1 SEHNR, CDR2 FQNEAQ (reference sequence). The length of the CDR3 is 13 residues. Between the trimmed V and J ends, which lost 4 bases and 3 bases, there was a span of 8 bases. As DNA, the CDR3 is TGTGCCAGCAGCTACGTGGGTACAGATACGCAGTATTTT. Amino acid sequence: CASSYVGTDTQYF.

The V gene is TRBV4-2, the J gene TRBJ2-1; D perhaps matches TRBD2 (6 bases). The ends were cut back, 3 bases at V and 5 bases at J, with 11 bases in the middle. CDR1 is LGHNA, CDR2 YNFKEQ, per germline. The CDR3 runs to 14 residues. The CDR3 DNA reads as TGTGCCAGCAGCCATCTAGCGCCTAACAATGAGCAGTTCTTC. Translated, it gives CASSHLAPNNEQFF.

This clonotype occurred a few times. The V gene is TRBV4-2, the J gene TRBJ2-3; either TRBD1 or TRBD2 may supply D (5 bases each). CDR1 and CDR2 from the germline V gene are LGHNA and YNFKEQ. V was pared by 4 bases and J by 0 bases, with 8 bases between. This CDR3 region has 14 residues. The CDR3 DNA is TGTGCCAGCAGCCGGGGCGGGAGCACAGATACGCAGTATTTT. Amino acids: CASSRGGSTDTQYF.

This clonotype appeared a few times. The chain uses TRBV12-3 or TRBV12-4 and TRBJ1-6; D is ambiguous. V lost 6 bases and J 5 bases, leaving 8 bases between the germline ends. The CDR3 is 13 residues long. The CDR3 reads CASRPGNNSPLHF. Here the CDR3 DNA reads TGTGCCAGCAGGCCGGGAAATAATTCACCCCTCCACTTT.

This clonotype came up many times. The genes are TRBV7-2 and TRBJ1-2, with D possibly matching TRBD1 (5 bases). The CDR3 spans 14 residues. Germline values: CDR1 SGHTA, CDR2 FQGNSA. Trimming removed 3 bases at V and 8 bases at J, with 16 bases between. The CDR3 DNA follows: TGTGCCAGCAGCTTTTGGGGGAACGGGCAAGGCTACACCTTC. This sequence encodes CASSFWGNGQGYTF.

This clonotype was seen at least ten times. The J gene is TRBJ2-7, the V gene TRBV10-3; D perhaps matches TRBD2 (5 bases). The CDR3 covers 14 residues. The ends were cut back, 4 bases at V and 0 bases at J, with 10 bases in the middle. Germline-derived CDR1 and CDR2 are ENHRY and SYGVKD. The CDR3 sequence is CAISAGMSSYEQYF. CDR3 DNA sequence: TGTGCCATCAGTGCCGGGATGTCCTCCTACGAGCAGTACTTC.

The rearrangement joins TRBV28 to TRBJ2-7, with D perhaps TRBD1 (5 bases). Per germline, CDR1 MDHEN and CDR2 SYDVKM. CDR3 length equals 14 residues. The V gene lost 3 bases and the J gene lost 0 bases, with 9 bases spanning the gap. CDR3 nucleotide sequence: TGTGCCAGCAGTTTTGTGGACAACTCCTACGAGCAGTACTTC. This codes for CASSFVDNSYEQYF. The full variable domain, rest sourced from reference TRBV28 and TRBJ2-7, is DVKVTQSSRYLVKRTGEKVFLECVQDMDHENMFWYRQDPGLGLRLIYFSYDVKMKEKGDIPEGYSVSREKKERFSLILESASTNQTSMYLCASSFVDNSYEQYFGPGTRLTVT.

This clonotype was observed many times. The CDR3 here is CSASGLAGVGFYNEQFF. The DNA of the CDR3 is TGCAGTGCTAGCGGCCTAGCGGGAGTAGGGTTCTACAATGAGCAGTTCTTC. This rearrangement joins TRBV20-1 to TRBJ2-1; 10 bases agree with TRBD2. Trimming cost V 3 bases and J 3 bases; bases outside gene matches: 11. The CDR3 contains 17 residues. From germline, CDR1 is DFQATT and CDR2 SNEGSKA (reference sequence).

This clonotype occurred many times. V and J are TRBV20-1 and TRBJ2-1; 7 nucleotides line up with TRBD2. CDR3 length equals 15 residues. V lost 6 bases and J lost 3; bases outside the gene matches: 11. Germline values: CDR1 DFQATT, CDR2 SNEGSKA (reference sequence). CDR3 sequence (DNA): TGCAGTGCGAGAAGACTAGCCTATAACTACAATGAGCAGTTCTTC. Encoded protein: CSARRLAYNYNEQFF.

The chain links TRBV19 to TRBJ2-1; D not certain. CDR1 LNHDA and CDR2 SQIVND come from the germline V gene (reference sequence). The CDR3 loop spans 11 amino acids. Trimming shortened V by 5 bases and J by 8 bases, and 7 bases separated the two germline ends. CDR3 coding DNA: TGTGCCAGTAGTGCATACTATGAGCAGTTCTTC. Translating gives CASSAYYEQFF.

There are many counts of this clonotype. The chain employs TRBV20-1 and TRBJ2-2; D is unclear. Trimming took off 0 bases at V and 4 bases at J, with 12 bases between the two ends. This CDR3 comprises 15 residues. Germline-derived CDR1 and CDR2 are DFQATT and SNEGSKA (reference sequence). The CDR3 DNA follows: TGCAGTGCTAGAGATCATGGAACGGGCACCGGGGAGCTGTTTTTT. Its protein product is CSARDHGTGTGELFF.

In this sample, this clonotype turned up a few times. J is TRBJ2-1 and V is TRBV7-6; TRBD2 matches at 8 bases. CDR1 and CDR2 from the germline V gene are SGHVS and FNYEAQ. This CDR3 has 17 amino acids. The J segment lost 4 bases and the V segment lost 6 bases, leaving 14 bases of the junction unmatched. Here the CDR3 DNA reads TGTGCCAGCAGACCTGCTTTTCGGGGGGGCCCTTACAATGAGCAGTTCTTC. Its translation is CASRPAFRGGPYNEQFF.

This clonotype was counted between two and nine times. This sequence joins TRBV19 and TRBJ2-3; 7 bases are a match to TRBD2. Germline CDR1 LNHDA, CDR2 SQIVND (reference sequence). CDR3 length equals 16 residues. J gave up 4 bases and V 5 bases, and 12 bases lay outside the gene matches. The chain's CDR3 is CASSPGRVGIADTQYF. The CDR3 region has the DNA TGTGCCAGTAGTCCGGGGAGGGTGGGGATTGCAGATACGCAGTATTTT. Supplemented by reference TRBV19 and TRBJ2-3, the full variable domain reads DGGITQSPKYLFRKEGQNVTLSCEQNLNHDAMYWYRQDPGQGLRLIYYSQIVNDFQKGDIAEGYSVSREKKESFPLTVTSAQKNPTAFYLCASSPGRVGIADTQYFGPGTRLTVL.

This clonotype was detected many times. The chain is built from TRBV29-1 and TRBJ2-1, with D uncertain. The CDR3 contains 10 residues. CDR1 is SQVTM and CDR2 is ANQGSEA in the germline V gene. The V end lost 4 bases, the J end lost 8 bases, and 6 bases lay between the germline ends. The DNA of the CDR3 is TGCAGCGTTGGCTTTTATGAGCAGTTCTTC. Its protein product is CSVGFYEQFF.

This clonotype was seen at least ten times. This chain links TRBV6-5 with TRBJ2-1; 10 bases align to TRBD2. The CDR3 consists of 16 residues. V lost 2 bases to trimming and J lost 2 bases; unmatched junction nucleotides: 3. CDR1 is MNHEY, CDR2 SVGAGI, per germline. Here the CDR3 reads CASSYSGGGPYNEQFF. The CDR3 region has the DNA TGTGCCAGCAGTTACAGCGGGGGGGGACCCTACAATGAGCAGTTCTTC.

The chain recombines TRBV12-3 or TRBV12-4 with TRBJ1-1, with TRBD1 matching 10 bases. The trim removed 8 bases at V and 3 bases at J, leaving 6 bases unmatched. The CDR3 sequence is 14 residues long. The CDR3 is CASGRQGADTEAFF. Here the CDR3 DNA reads TGTGCCAGCGGTCGACAGGGGGCCGACACTGAAGCTTTCTTT.

This clonotype appeared once. The chain links TRBV27 to TRBJ2-2; the D gene is possibly TRBD2 (5 bases). Germline CDR1 and CDR2: MNHEY and SMNVEV (reference sequence). This CDR3 has 19 residues. Trimming stripped 3 bases from V and 2 bases from J, with 22 bases between. The CDR3 nucleotides are TGTGCCAGCAGTTTTTATTCCCCTATTAGAGCGGTAAACACCGGGGAGCTGTTTTTT. Encoded protein: CASSFYSPIRAVNTGELFF.

Many counts were recorded for this clonotype. The J gene is TRBJ1-5, the V gene TRBV20-1; 7 bases agree with TRBD1. The germline gives CDR1 DFQATT, CDR2 SNEGSKA (reference sequence). CDR3 length equals 14 residues. With 1 base clipped from V and 4 bases from J, the junction kept 4 bases outside the gene matches. The CDR3 region is CSARGDSLNQPQHF. The CDR3 nucleotides are TGCAGTGCTAGAGGGGACAGTCTTAATCAGCCCCAGCATTTT.